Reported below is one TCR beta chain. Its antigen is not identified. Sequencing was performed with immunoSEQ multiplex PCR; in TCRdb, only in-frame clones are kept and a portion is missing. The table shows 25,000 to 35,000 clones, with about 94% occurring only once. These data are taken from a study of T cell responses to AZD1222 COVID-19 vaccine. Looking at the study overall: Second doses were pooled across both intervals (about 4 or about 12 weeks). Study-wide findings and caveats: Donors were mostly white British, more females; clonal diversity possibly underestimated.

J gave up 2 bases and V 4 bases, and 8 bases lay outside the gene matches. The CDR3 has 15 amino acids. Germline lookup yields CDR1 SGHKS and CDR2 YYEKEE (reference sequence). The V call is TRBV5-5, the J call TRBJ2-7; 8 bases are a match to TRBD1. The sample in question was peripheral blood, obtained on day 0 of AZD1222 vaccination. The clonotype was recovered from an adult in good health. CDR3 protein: CASSVGTGLAYEQYF. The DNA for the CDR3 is TGTGCCAGCAGCGTCGGGACAGGACTTGCCTACGAGCAGTACTTC.